This TCR beta chain was retrieved from a study of response to subunit inactivated influenza vaccine. Study-level findings and limits: Authors suggested few new T cells are recruited by each seasonal influenza vaccination.

Deletions cut 2 bases from V and 8 bases from J, with 12 bases between. The CDR3 totals 13 residues. Germline-derived CDR1 and CDR2 are MNHEY and SVGEGT. Worth noting for this clonotype: Its antigen remains unidentified.

TCRdb re-derived calls from the RT-PCR reads in MiXCR, one entry per CDR3 protein. The sample lists around 650,000 distinct CDR3 sequences, around 14% seen once, with 9.5% to 13% in the top ten. V is TRBV6-2 or TRBV6-3 and J is TRBJ1-2, with a tentative D call TRBD1 (6 bases). The source of this sequence is a man aged 50-60 years who received an inactivated influenza vaccine. Source: PBMCs from blood, taken 11 to 12 days after vaccination. Written as DNA, the CDR3 is TGTGCCAGCAGTTACAGGACAGTGAGCGGCTACACCTTC. Translation: CASSYRTVSGYTF.